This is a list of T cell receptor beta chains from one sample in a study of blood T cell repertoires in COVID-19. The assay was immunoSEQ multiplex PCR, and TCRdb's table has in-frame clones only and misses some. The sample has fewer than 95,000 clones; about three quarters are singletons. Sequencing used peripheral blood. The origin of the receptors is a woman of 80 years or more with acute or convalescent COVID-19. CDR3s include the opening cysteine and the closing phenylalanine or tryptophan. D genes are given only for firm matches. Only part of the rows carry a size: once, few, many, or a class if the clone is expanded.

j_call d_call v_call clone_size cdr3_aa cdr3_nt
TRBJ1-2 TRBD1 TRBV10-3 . CAISDWTGVNYGYTF TGTGCCATCAGTGATTGGACAGGGGTCAACTATGGCTACACCTTC
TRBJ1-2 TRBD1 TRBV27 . CASKVGGGGQLNYGYTF TGTGCCAGCAAAGTAGGGGGTGGGGGACAGCTTAACTATGGCTACACCTTC
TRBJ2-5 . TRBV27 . CASGSRVEETQYF TGTGCCAGCGGTTCCAGGGTAGAGGAGACCCAGTACTTC
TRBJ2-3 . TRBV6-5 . CASKKSGDTQYF TGTGCCAGCAAAAAATCCGGGGATACGCAGTATTTT
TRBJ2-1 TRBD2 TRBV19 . CASSIEAGGAYNEQFF TGTGCCAGTAGTATAGAAGCGGGGGGCGCCTACAATGAGCAGTTCTTC
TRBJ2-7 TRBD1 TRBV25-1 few CASRGQAYEQYF TGTGCCAGCAGGGGACAGGCCTACGAGCAGTACTTC
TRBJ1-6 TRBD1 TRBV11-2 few CASSLGRQGASYNSPLHF TGTGCCAGCAGCTTGGGAAGGCAGGGGGCGTCCTATAATTCACCCCTCCACTTT
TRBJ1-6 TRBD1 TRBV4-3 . CASSPGTGRENSPLHF TGCGCCAGCAGCCCCGGGACAGGGCGGGAAAATTCACCCCTCCACTTT
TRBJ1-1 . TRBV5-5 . CASSLRATEAFF TGTGCCAGCAGCTTGAGAGCCACTGAAGCTTTCTTT
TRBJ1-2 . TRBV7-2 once CASSFDNHYGYTF TGTGCCAGCAGCTTTGACAACCACTATGGCTACACCTTC
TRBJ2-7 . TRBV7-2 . CASSLGHPYEQYF TGTGCCAGCAGCTTAGGACACCCCTACGAGCAGTACTTC
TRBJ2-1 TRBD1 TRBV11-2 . CASSPTRWRDRGNNEQFF TGTGCCAGCAGCCCAACCAGGTGGCGGGACAGGGGTAACAATGAGCAGTTCTTC
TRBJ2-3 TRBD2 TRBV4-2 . CASSRKMSSGGLDTQYF TGTGCCAGCAGCCGCAAGATGTCTAGCGGGGGCTTAGATACGCAGTATTTT
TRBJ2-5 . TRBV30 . CAWSVLVQETQYF TGTGCCTGGAGTGTACTAGTCCAAGAGACCCAGTACTTC
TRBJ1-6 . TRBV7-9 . CASSAPGYSSPLHF TGTGCCAGCAGCGCCCCAGGGTACTCTTCACCCCTCCACTTT
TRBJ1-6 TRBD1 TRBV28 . CASSWDRTGIPSYNSPLHF TGTGCCAGCAGCTGGGATAGGACAGGGATACCCTCCTATAATTCACCCCTCCACTTT
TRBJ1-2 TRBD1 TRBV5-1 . CASSLYSPGGSLNTF TGCGCCAGCAGCTTGTATTCCCCAGGGGGTAGTTTGAACACCTTC
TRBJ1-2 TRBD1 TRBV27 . CASRDSYLYGYTF TGTGCCAGCCGGGACAGTTACTTATATGGCTACACCTTC
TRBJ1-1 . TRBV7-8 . CASSLILVSGEAFF TGTGCCAGCAGCTTAATTTTGGTGTCGGGTGAAGCTTTCTTT
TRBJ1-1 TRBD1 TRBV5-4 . CASSLTGTGKNTEAFF TGTGCCAGCAGCTTGACCGGGACAGGGAAGAACACTGAAGCTTTCTTT
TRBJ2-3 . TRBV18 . CASSTGGGDTQYF TGTGCCAGCTCTACGGGGGGCGGAGATACGCAGTATTTT
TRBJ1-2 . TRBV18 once CASSPDRNDGYTF TGTGCCAGCTCACCGGACAGAAATGATGGCTACACCTTC
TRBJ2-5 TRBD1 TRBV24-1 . CATSPQGSETQYF TGTGCCACCAGTCCACAGGGGTCCGAGACCCAGTACTTC
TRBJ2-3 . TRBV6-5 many CASTPPGQSTDTQYF TGTGCCAGCACCCCCCCGGGACAAAGCACAGATACGCAGTATTTT
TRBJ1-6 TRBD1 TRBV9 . CASGSGQGDSPLHF TGTGCCAGCGGATCGGGACAGGGGGATTCACCCCTCCACTTT
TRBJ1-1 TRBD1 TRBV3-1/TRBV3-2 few CASSPQGAAEAFF TGTGCCAGCAGCCCACAGGGGGCGGCTGAAGCTTTCTTT
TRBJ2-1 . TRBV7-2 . CASTPYGGGNSYNEQFF TGTGCCAGCACCCCTTACGGGGGTGGTAATTCCTACAATGAGCAGTTCTTC
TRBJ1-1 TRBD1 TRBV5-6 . CASRRDRGHTEAFF TGTGCCAGCAGGCGGGACAGGGGGCATACTGAAGCTTTCTTT
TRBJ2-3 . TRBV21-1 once CASSTGGGGHTDTQYF TGTGCCAGCAGCACCGGGGGCGGGGGGCACACAGATACGCAGTATTTT
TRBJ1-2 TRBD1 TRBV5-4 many CASSHPVTGNDGYTF TGTGCCAGCAGCCACCCCGTGACAGGGAATGATGGCTACACCTTC
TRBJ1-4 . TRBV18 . CASSPEQGAEKLFF TGTGCCAGCTCACCAGAACAGGGAGCTGAAAAACTGTTTTTT
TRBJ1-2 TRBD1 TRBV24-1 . CAQGVGHYGYTF TGTGCCCAGGGGGTCGGGCACTATGGCTACACCTTC
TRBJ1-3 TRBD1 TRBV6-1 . CASRPGTAGNTIYF TGTGCCAGCAGGCCCGGGACAGCCGGAAACACCATATATTTT
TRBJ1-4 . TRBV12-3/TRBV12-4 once CASRRTGSEKLFF TGTGCCAGCAGGCGTACAGGGAGTGAAAAACTGTTTTTT
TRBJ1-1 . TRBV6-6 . CASSYPTAVSNTEAFF TGTGCCAGCAGTTACCCGACAGCTGTATCGAACACTGAAGCTTTCTTT
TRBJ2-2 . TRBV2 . CASSRGTGYAGELFF TGTGCCAGCAGCCGAGGTACAGGGTACGCCGGGGAGCTGTTTTTT
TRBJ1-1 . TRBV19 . CASTPRSNTEAFF TGTGCCAGTACCCCCCGCAGTAACACTGAAGCTTTCTTT
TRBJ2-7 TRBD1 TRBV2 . CASSPGQGFTYEQYF TGTGCCAGCAGTCCGGGACAGGGATTCACCTACGAGCAGTACTTC
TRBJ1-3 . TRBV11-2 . CASSHSGNTIYF TGTGCCAGCAGCCACTCTGGAAACACCATATATTTT
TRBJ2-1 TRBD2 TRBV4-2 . CASSQRGLAGDNEQFF TGTGCCAGCAGCCAGCGAGGACTAGCGGGGGACAATGAGCAGTTCTTC
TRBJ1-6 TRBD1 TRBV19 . CASSTTGEVHSPLHF TGTGCCAGTAGTACCACAGGGGAGGTTCATTCACCCCTCCACTTT
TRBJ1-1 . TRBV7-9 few CASSSTGWYNTEAFF TGTGCCAGCAGCTCGACCGGGTGGTATAACACTGAAGCTTTCTTT
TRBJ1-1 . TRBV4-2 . CASSQERRAAEAFF TGTGCCAGCAGCCAAGAACGCAGGGCCGCTGAAGCTTTCTTT
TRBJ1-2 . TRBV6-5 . CASSYSSGNYGYTF TGTGCCAGCAGTTACTCTTCAGGGAACTATGGCTACACCTTC
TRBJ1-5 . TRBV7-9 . CASSVHSNQPQHF TGTGCCAGCAGCGTCCATAGCAATCAGCCCCAGCATTTT
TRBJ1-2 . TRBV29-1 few CSVDQGSGGYTF TGCAGCGTTGACCAGGGGTCTGGTGGCTACACCTTC
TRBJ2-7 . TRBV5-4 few CASSSTRDFAYEQYF TGTGCCAGCAGCTCCACCAGGGACTTCGCCTACGAGCAGTACTTC
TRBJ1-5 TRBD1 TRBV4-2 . CASSQGQREGPQHF TGTGCCAGCAGCCAGGGACAGCGAGAAGGGCCCCAGCATTTT
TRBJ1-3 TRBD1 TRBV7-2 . CASSPTGPSGNTIYF TGTGCCAGCAGCCCGACAGGGCCCTCTGGAAACACCATATATTTT
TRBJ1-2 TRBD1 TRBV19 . CASSGTGGNYGYTF TGTGCCAGTAGTGGTACAGGGGGCAACTATGGCTACACCTTC